Listed below are T cell receptor beta chains from one sample, sequenced in a study of T cell responses to AZD1222 COVID-19 vaccine. Sequencing was performed with immunoSEQ multiplex PCR; in TCRdb, only in-frame clones are kept and a portion is missing. The sample lists roughly 35,000 clones; approximately 86% were seen once. Sequencing used peripheral blood, obtained on day 0 of AZD1222 vaccination. The receptors were sampled from an adult in good health. CDR3s leave out the opening cysteine and the closing phenylalanine or tryptophan. The order of the fields is V gene, CDR3 protein.

>TRBV18
ASSPMTNTGELF
>TRBV9
ASSVESMGSEQY
>TRBV9
ASSPQPGQSNSPLH
>TRBV7-3
ASSLEPSPVSEQY
>TRBV2
ASSFMGANSPLH
>TRBV11-3
ASSPRGLTGELF
>TRBV7-8
ASSLGSAGLPTF
>TRBV7-2
ASSLAGIASTDTQY
>TRBV19
ASSIGTGEQY
>TRBV4-1
ASSQGQANQPQH
>TRBV2
ASRAPGLIRETQY
>TRBV30
AWSGTSSGTGELF
>TRBV25-1
ASSGPGSGQPQH
>TRBV6-5
ASKGTINEKLF
>TRBV28
ASSFQGGYTEAF
>TRBV28
ASSDTPIKGGYT
>TRBV29-1
SFRTDSFSEAF
>TRBV7-9
ASSFATGGGKNIQY
>TRBV10-1
ASTPSRTTGPGYEQY
>TRBV2
AIARQGVYEQY